This T cell receptor (beta chain) came from a study of identical twins. Overall study results and limits: Analyses of zero insertions could, in part, be confounded by invariant MAIT and iNKT cells. Alpha sequences that were out-of-frame and twin-shared showed an excess of low generation probability.

Healthy Caucasians alone served as donors. Of note for this clonotype: Antigen specificity is unknown.

TCRdb reprocessed the 5' RACE reads via MiXCR and lists one record per CDR3 protein. This table holds fewer than 250,000 distinct CDR3 sequences, 9.4% found once. The CDR3 is 14 amino acids. Germline CDR1 is SNHLY and CDR2 is FYNNEI. V was clipped by 6 bases and J by 4 bases, with 14 bases between them. Sequenced: memory (CD45RO+) T cells sorted from blood. The rearrangement uses TRBV2 and TRBJ2-3, with D maybe TRBD1 (6 bases). This receptor was obtained from a young woman in good health. The CDR3: CASSSQGPADTQYF. In DNA, the CDR3 is TGTGCCAGCAGCAGCCAGGGGCCGGCAGATACGCAGTATTTT.